These T cell receptor beta chains were read from a single sample in a study of cytomegalovirus exposure and HLA in healthy donors. The method was immunoSEQ multiplex PCR; TCRdb's version includes in-frame clones alone and lacks a portion of them. The table lists about 150,000 clones, 75% to 85% of them singletons. The specimen was PBMCs. These TCRs come from a man in his fifties in good health and CMV-seropositive. Both conserved end residues are part of each CDR3. The D gene is left open where the match is weak. Clone size, where shown, is once, few, many, or a class for clones that have expanded.

TRBJ1-2 TRBV7-9 - - CASSLGQTNYGYTF TGTGCCAGCAGCCTCGGACAGACTAACTATGGCTACACCTTC
TRBJ1-6 TRBV28 - - CASSWEGPLHF TGTGCCAGCAGTTGGGAGGGACCCCTCCACTTT
TRBJ2-5 TRBV5-1 TRBD1 - CASSLGQGALSETQYF TGCGCCAGCAGCTTGGGACAGGGGGCTTTATCGGAGACCCAGTACTTC
TRBJ1-1 TRBV6-5 - - CASSYSFRGGNTEAFF TGTGCCAGCAGTTACTCGTTTCGGGGTGGGAACACTGAAGCTTTCTTT
TRBJ2-7 TRBV5-1 TRBD1 few CASSWNSGQVYEQYF TGCGCCAGCAGCTGGAATTCCGGACAGGTCTACGAGCAGTACTTC
TRBJ2-1 TRBV18 TRBD1 - CASSPTGDSSYNEQFF TGTGCCAGCTCACCTACAGGGGATAGCTCCTACAATGAGCAGTTCTTC
TRBJ1-5 TRBV19 - few CASSIQGLAQPQHF TGTGCCAGTAGTATCCAGGGTCTGGCTCAGCCCCAGCATTTT
TRBJ1-2 TRBV5-1 TRBD1 - CASRFSTGQEGGYTF TGCGCCAGCAGATTCTCGACGGGACAGGAGGGCGGCTACACCTTC
TRBJ1-2 TRBV28 - - CASSLRQGYGYTF TGTGCCAGCAGTTTACGGCAGGGCTATGGCTACACCTTC
TRBJ2-1 TRBV30 TRBD2 - CAWVNSGSNEQFF TGTGCCTGGGTAAATAGCGGGAGCAATGAGCAGTTCTTC
TRBJ1-1 TRBV6-6 - - CASSYGAGWNTEAFF TGTGCCAGCAGTTACGGGGCAGGATGGAACACTGAAGCTTTCTTT
TRBJ2-5 TRBV11-2 TRBD2 - CASSLELAGGFQETQYF TGTGCCAGCAGCTTAGAACTAGCGGGAGGGTTTCAAGAGACCCAGTACTTC
TRBJ2-1 TRBV5-1 - - CASSLAQAYSEQFF TGCGCCAGCAGCTTGGCTCAGGCCTACAGTGAGCAGTTCTTC
TRBJ2-1 TRBV28 - - CASGRNEQFF TGTGCCAGTGGGAGGAATGAGCAGTTCTTC
TRBJ2-7 TRBV7-9 TRBD1 - CASSSGTDYEQYF TGTGCCAGCAGCTCCGGGACAGACTACGAGCAGTACTTC
TRBJ2-1 TRBV11-2 - - CASSKGSWTNEQFF TGTGCCAGCAGTAAGGGAAGTTGGACTAATGAGCAGTTCTTC
TRBJ2-1 TRBV10-3 TRBD2 once CAISAIRLAGVYNEQFF TGTGCCATCAGTGCCATTCGACTAGCGGGGGTCTACAATGAGCAGTTCTTC
TRBJ2-5 TRBV5-1 - once CASSLGPSTKGTQYF TGCGCCAGCAGCTTGGGGCCTAGCACTAAAGGGACCCAGTACTTC
TRBJ2-1 TRBV6-5 - few CASSEYGEEQFF TGTGCCAGCAGTGAATACGGAGAGGAGCAGTTCTTC
TRBJ2-7 TRBV5-1 TRBD1 - CASSGGQGSDEQYF TGCGCCAGCAGCGGGGGACAGGGAAGCGACGAGCAGTACTTC
TRBJ2-7 TRBV5-1 - - CASSPERVSYEQYF TGCGCCAGCAGCCCCGAGAGGGTGAGTTACGAGCAGTACTTC
TRBJ2-6 TRBV2 - - CASREGRPISGANVLTF TGTGCCAGCAGGGAAGGGAGACCAATATCTGGGGCCAACGTCCTGACTTTC
TRBJ2-1 TRBV28 - once CASSLLILYNEQFF TGTGCCAGCAGTTTATTAATCCTCTACAATGAGCAGTTCTTC
TRBJ2-7 TRBV4-2 TRBD1 few CASSQGPGTVYEQYF TGTGCCAGCAGCCAAGGTCCCGGGACAGTCTACGAGCAGTACTTC
TRBJ1-4 TRBV7-9 - - CASSWAGGTNEKLFF TGTGCCAGCAGCTGGGCGGGGGGCACGAATGAAAAACTGTTTTTT
TRBJ2-1 TRBV6-1 TRBD2 - CASSAGLAAYNEQFF TGTGCCAGCAGTGCGGGACTAGCGGCCTACAATGAGCAGTTCTTC
TRBJ2-5 TRBV5-4 - - CASSFSGARGQYF TGTGCCAGCAGCTTTTCGGGAGCTCGGGGGCAGTACTTC
TRBJ2-7 TRBV5-1 - - CASSLGLGLDYEQYF TGCGCCAGCAGCTTGGGACTAGGATTGGACTACGAGCAGTACTTC
TRBJ2-5 TRBV4-2 TRBD2 - CASSQAGTSGSTETQYF TGTGCCAGCAGCCAAGCCGGGACTAGCGGGAGTACGGAGACCCAGTACTTC
TRBJ1-2 TRBV7-9 TRBD1 - CASSLTSQGVVGYTF TGTGCCAGCAGCTTAACCTCACAGGGGGTGGTTGGCTACACCTTC
TRBJ2-2 TRBV11-2 TRBD1 - CASRAQGSPNTGELFF TGTGCCAGCAGGGCACAGGGGTCCCCGAACACCGGGGAGCTGTTTTTT
TRBJ2-5 TRBV10-2 - once CASSAGAETQYF TGCGCCAGCAGTGCCGGTGCGGAGACCCAGTACTTC
TRBJ2-1 TRBV18 TRBD2 - CASSPTSGSGDEQFF TGTGCCAGCTCACCAACTAGCGGGTCTGGTGATGAGCAGTTCTTC
TRBJ1-6 TRBV7-9 - - CSSSFSRQGLSNSPLHF TGTTCCAGCAGCTTTTCTCGGCAGGGGTTAAGTAATTCACCCCTCCACTTT
TRBJ1-5 TRBV25-1 - - CASSDSSHQPQHF TGTGCCAGCAGTGACTCCAGTCATCAGCCCCAGCATTTT
TRBJ1-1 TRBV6-6 TRBD1 - CASSSPDRMNTEAFF TGTGCCAGCAGTTCCCCGGACAGGATGAACACTGAAGCTTTCTTT
TRBJ1-2 TRBV5-1 TRBD1 - CASSTGQGAPAF TGCGCCAGCAGCACGGGACAGGGGGCGCCTGCCTTC
TRBJ1-2 TRBV5-1 - - CASSLATGPTNYGYTF TGCGCCAGCAGCTTGGCCACAGGGCCTACTAACTATGGCTACACCTTC
TRBJ2-2 TRBV19 TRBD1 - CASSPGQYTGELFF TGTGCCAGTAGCCCGGGACAGTACACCGGGGAGCTGTTTTTT
TRBJ1-5 TRBV18 TRBD1 - CASSLTGGAGQPQHF TGTGCCAGCTCACTGACAGGGGGCGCAGGGCAGCCCCAGCATTTT
TRBJ2-2 TRBV29-1 TRBD1 - CSVEDPRGTYGELFF TGCAGCGTTGAAGATCCCAGGGGGACCTACGGGGAGCTGTTTTTT
TRBJ2-5 TRBV11-2 TRBD1 - CASSLEQGANQETQYF TGTGCCAGCAGCTTAGAGCAGGGGGCAAACCAAGAGACCCAGTACTTC
TRBJ2-3 TRBV6-1 TRBD2 - CASSELAGVTDTQYF TGTGCCAGCAGTGAACTAGCGGGAGTCACAGATACGCAGTATTTT
TRBJ2-7 TRBV1 - - CTSSQESSNEQYF TGCACCAGCAGCCAAGAATCTAGCAACGAGCAGTACTTC
TRBJ2-7 TRBV5-1 TRBD2 - CASSPGGGGETYEQYF TGCGCCAGCAGCCCGGGAGGGGGGGGTGAAACCTACGAGCAGTACTTC
TRBJ2-5 TRBV28 TRBD2 - CASSSYPVTSGQETQYF TGTGCCAGCAGTTCCTACCCCGTAACTAGCGGTCAAGAGACCCAGTACTTC
TRBJ1-1 TRBV18 TRBD1 - CASSPDRGLNTEAFF TGTGCCAGCTCACCAGACAGGGGGTTGAACACTGAAGCTTTCTTT
TRBJ1-1 TRBV27 TRBD1 once CASSLMGQSNTEAFF TGTGCCAGCAGTTTAATGGGACAGTCGAACACTGAAGCTTTCTTT
TRBJ1-1 TRBV28 - - CATPGDGVNTEAFF TGTGCCACTCCAGGGGACGGAGTGAACACTGAAGCTTTCTTT
TRBJ2-5 TRBV4-1 TRBD2 - CASSQWTSGRGQETQYF TGCGCCAGCAGCCAATGGACTAGCGGGAGGGGACAAGAGACCCAGTACTTC
TRBJ2-3 TRBV11-3 TRBD2 - CASKAGGADTQYF TGTGCCAGCAAGGCGGGAGGGGCAGATACGCAGTATTTT
TRBJ2-7 TRBV4-2 TRBD2 few CASSLGLAGGNEQYF TGTGCCAGCAGTCTGGGACTAGCGGGAGGGAACGAGCAGTACTTC
TRBJ2-7 TRBV6-5 TRBD2 - CASSYALAGADEQYF TGTGCCAGCAGTTACGCGCTAGCGGGAGCTGACGAGCAGTACTTC